The source of this TCR beta chain is a study of T-cell reconstitution after alpha-beta-depleted transplantation in children (TCRdb year 2016). About the investigation overall: T-cell immune reconstitution after TCRalphabeta/CD19-depleted allogeneic hematopoietic cell transplantation in children was quantitatively tracked in the study by means of TCR repertoire profiling.

This clonotype was counted a few times. The target of this receptor is not known. Within one base of it there is no much larger clone, and no base qualities were kept. Libraries were made using PCR. Sequencing used an Illumina HiSeq 2500. TCR library preparation used molecular barcoding, with unique molecular identifiers applied to normalize quantification of the TCRbeta repertoire. TCRdb applied fastp at Q25 and MiXCR to the public reads, then kept only in-frame beta chains. Rows with one shared CDR3 protein collapse into an entry with the most common genes and DNA. Present in this sample are 300,000 or so distinct CDR3 sequences, about a tenth of which were seen just once. The ten biggest clones cover around 10% of the sample. Deletion took 1 base off V and 2 bases off J, with a span of 9 bases between the germline ends. The germline V gene specifies SQVTM as CDR1 and ANQGSEA as CDR2. The CDR3 goes from the cysteine to the phenylalanine over 13 residues. The DNA shown is the 39-base CDR3, in frame from base 1.

This clonotype was obtained from a human donor who donated a stem cell graft to a child with SCID. Sample: PBMCs from the stem cell graft donor, taken from the stem cell graft. The V gene is TRBV29-1 and the J gene is TRBJ2-7; a confident D gene designation cannot be given. CDR3 loop: CSVEGGTTYEQYF. The bases are TGCAGCGTTGAAGGGGGTACGACCTACGAGCAGTACTTC.